Listed below are T cell receptor beta chains from one sample, sequenced in a study of CXCR3-negative and CXCR3-positive naive CD8 T cells. TCRdb reanalyzed the 5' RACE reads and collapses them to one entry per CDR3 protein, without DNA. This sample's table has about 89,000 distinct CDR3 sequences. What was sequenced was naive CXCR3+ CD8+ T cells from blood. These receptor sequences come from a human donor in good health. Some clones in this sample may be carry-over from other donors' samples. Both conserved end residues are part of each CDR3.

>TRBJ2-2|TRBV29-1
CSVRPAGTGAPGELFF
>TRBJ2-2|TRBV7-9
CASSSQTGKPGELFF
>TRBJ2-7|TRBV7-9
CASSASGGFYEQYF
>TRBJ2-5|TRBV24-1
CATGHGGETQYF
>TRBJ2-7|TRBV18
CASSPNARYVSTPYYEQYF
>TRBJ2-5|TRBV28
CASIAYPPDYKETQYF
>TRBJ2-2|TRBV29-1
CSVVGTANTGELFF
>TRBJ2-2|TRBV20-1
CSAKLAGDNTGELFF
>TRBJ2-1|TRBV30
CAWRTPSSYNEQFF
>TRBJ2-7|TRBV12-3/TRBV12-4
CASPPCGRPEEQYF
>TRBJ2-3|TRBV28
CASSFQGITDTQYF
>TRBJ2-1|TRBV30
CAWRGPWGPTYNEQFF
>TRBJ2-7|TRBV4-3
CASSEFKMGEQYF
>TRBJ2-3|TRBV7-6
CASSFTALGTDTQYF
>TRBJ2-7|TRBV29-1
CSVGHDREEEQYF
>TRBJ2-7|TRBV19
CASRPLGLVGEQYF
>TRBJ1-1|TRBV20-1
CSAREVTTRSTEAFF
>TRBJ2-7|TRBV21-1
CATGTAPYEQYF
>TRBJ2-1|TRBV27
CASSLLPSDNEQFF
>TRBJ2-7|TRBV5-1
CASSLDPSGGYEQDF
>TRBJ2-7|TRBV4-1
CASSQKQGSYEQYF
>TRBJ2-1|TRBV12-5
CASGLFSGDEQFF
>TRBJ2-7|TRBV4-2
CASSQVEAKGEQYF
>TRBJ2-7|TRBV29-1
CSVEEDGKSSYEQYF
>TRBJ1-1|TRBV6-5
CASSYIRGAEAFF
>TRBJ2-7|TRBV12-3/TRBV12-4
CASSWGSYEQYF
>TRBJ2-4|TRBV28
CASSLERERNIQYF
>TRBJ2-1|TRBV29-1
CSVDSGQGIYNEQFF
>TRBJ2-4|TRBV28
CASSLSGLGNIQYF
>TRBJ1-5|TRBV4-2
CASSQDSGGGQPQHF
>TRBJ2-1|TRBV6-2/TRBV6-3
CASFGYNEQFF
>TRBJ2-2|TRBV12-3/TRBV12-4
CASSLQVNGELFF
>TRBJ2-1|TRBV29-1
CSTERENYNEQFF
>TRBJ2-2|TRBV28
CASSFSLAGVLGELFF
>TRBJ2-5|TRBV12-3/TRBV12-4
CASSLVANRFRETQYF
>TRBJ1-1|TRBV7-3
CASSLFSNTEAFF
>TRBJ1-5|TRBV6-6
CASSGSMSLGNQPQHF
>TRBJ1-1|TRBV9
CASSYGTGWDTEAFF
>TRBJ2-2|TRBV7-8
CASSPRPSRGTGELFF
>TRBJ2-5|TRBV7-9
CAIDRRGHQETQYF
>TRBJ1-1|TRBV29-1
CSVERAGTEAFF
>TRBJ1-1|TRBV7-9
CASSPGRATEAFF
>TRBJ2-1|TRBV11-2
CASSNSGNYNEQFF
>TRBJ2-6|TRBV3-1
CASSLGVDRPQSSGANVLTF
>TRBJ2-1|TRBV7-9
CASSSAVGEQFF
>TRBJ2-7|TRBV28
CASSGTGLLEQYF
>TRBJ2-3|TRBV20-1
CSARDWTSGRAMSTDTQYF
>TRBJ2-7|TRBV7-2
CASSFPSSYEQYF
>TRBJ2-1|TRBV28
CASSSGTGLDNEQFF
>TRBJ2-1|TRBV18
CASSPPGGYNEQFF
>TRBJ2-1|TRBV7-9
CASSHPVRYNEQFF
>TRBJ1-2|TRBV28
CASSLGGTSGYTF
>TRBJ2-7|TRBV6-5
CAIITQRFRDILGYEQYF